This T cell receptor (beta chain) was captured in a study of blood T cell repertoires in COVID-19. Study context: The United States, Italy and Spain provided the acute and convalescent COVID-19 samples. Sources were T cells, B-cell-depleted T cells, or PBMCs; the material itself was cDNA or gDNA.

The CDR3 extends over 13 amino acids. V trimming: 7 bases; J trimming: 2 bases; junction bases outside the gene matches: 4. Germline CDR1 reads SQVTM; CDR2 reads ANQGSEA. In the original workflow: Amplified reference gene primers provided the basis for estimating nucleated cell counts. The data were produced by immunoSEQ multiplex PCR, yet TCRdb's version contains in-frame clones alone and is incomplete. That table furnishes V, J and clone size, whereas the DNA furnished D and trimming. The sample includes about 80,000 clones, roughly 87% of them seen just once. Material: peripheral blood. This clonotype originated in a man aged 80 or over with acute or convalescent COVID-19. The chain carries TRBV29-1 and TRBJ2-3; the match to TRBD2 covers 9 bases. The CDR3 reads CSGGGGATDTQYF. As DNA, the CDR3 is TGCAGCGGCGGCGGGGGGGCCACAGATACGCAGTATTTT.